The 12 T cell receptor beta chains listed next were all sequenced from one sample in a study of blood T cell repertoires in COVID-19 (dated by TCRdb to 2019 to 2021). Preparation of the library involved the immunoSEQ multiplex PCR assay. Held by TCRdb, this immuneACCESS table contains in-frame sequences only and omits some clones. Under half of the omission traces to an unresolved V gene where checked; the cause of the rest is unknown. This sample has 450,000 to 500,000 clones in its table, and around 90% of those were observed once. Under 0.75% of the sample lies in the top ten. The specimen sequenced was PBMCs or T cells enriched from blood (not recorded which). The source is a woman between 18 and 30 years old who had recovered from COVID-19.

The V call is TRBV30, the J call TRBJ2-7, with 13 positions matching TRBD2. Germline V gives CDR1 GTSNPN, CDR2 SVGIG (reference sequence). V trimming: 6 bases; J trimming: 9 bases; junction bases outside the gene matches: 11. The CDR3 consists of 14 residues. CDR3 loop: CACTTSGGFLGQYF. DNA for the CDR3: TGTGCCTGCACGACTAGCGGGGGGTTCCTTGGGCAGTACTTC.

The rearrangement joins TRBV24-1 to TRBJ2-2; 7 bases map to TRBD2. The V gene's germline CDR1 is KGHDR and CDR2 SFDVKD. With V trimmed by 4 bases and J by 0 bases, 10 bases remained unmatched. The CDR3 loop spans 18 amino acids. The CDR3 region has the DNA TGTGCCACCAGTGACCCCCTTGGCGCGGGGGCGAACACCGGGGAGCTGTTTTTT. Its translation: CATSDPLGAGANTGELFF.

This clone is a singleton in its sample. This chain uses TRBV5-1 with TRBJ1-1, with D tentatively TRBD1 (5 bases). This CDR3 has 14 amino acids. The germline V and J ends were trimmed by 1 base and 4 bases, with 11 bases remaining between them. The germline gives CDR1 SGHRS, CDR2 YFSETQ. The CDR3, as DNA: TGCGCCAGCAGCTTGTGGGGTCAGGGCACTGAAGCTTTCTTT. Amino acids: CASSLWGQGTEAFF.

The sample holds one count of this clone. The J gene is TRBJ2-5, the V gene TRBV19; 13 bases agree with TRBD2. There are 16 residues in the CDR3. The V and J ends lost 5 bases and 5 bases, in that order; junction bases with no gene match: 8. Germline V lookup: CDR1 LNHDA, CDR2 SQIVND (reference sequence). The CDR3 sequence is CASSAGLAGAGETQYF. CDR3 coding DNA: TGTGCCAGTAGTGCAGGACTAGCGGGGGCGGGGGAGACCCAGTACTTC. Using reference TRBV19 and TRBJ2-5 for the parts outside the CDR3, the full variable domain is DGGITQSPKYLFRKEGQNVTLSCEQNLNHDAMYWYRQDPGQGLRLIYYSQIVNDFQKGDIAEGYSVSREKKESFPLTVTSAQKNPTAFYLCASSAGLAGAGETQYFGPGTRLLVL.

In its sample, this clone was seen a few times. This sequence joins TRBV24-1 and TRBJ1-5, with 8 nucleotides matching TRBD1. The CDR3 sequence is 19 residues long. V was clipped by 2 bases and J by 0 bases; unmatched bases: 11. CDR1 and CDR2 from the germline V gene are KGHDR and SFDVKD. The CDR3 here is CATSDSRQGSKISNQPQHF. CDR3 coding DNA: TGTGCCACCAGTGATTCCCGACAGGGGTCAAAAATTAGCAATCAGCCCCAGCATTTT.

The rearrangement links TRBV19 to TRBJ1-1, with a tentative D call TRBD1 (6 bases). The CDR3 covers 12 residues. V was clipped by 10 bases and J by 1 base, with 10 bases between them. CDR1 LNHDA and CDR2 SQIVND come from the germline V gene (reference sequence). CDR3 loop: CATKGGNTEAFF. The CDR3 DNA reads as TGTGCCACCAAAGGGGGGAACACTGAAGCTTTCTTT.

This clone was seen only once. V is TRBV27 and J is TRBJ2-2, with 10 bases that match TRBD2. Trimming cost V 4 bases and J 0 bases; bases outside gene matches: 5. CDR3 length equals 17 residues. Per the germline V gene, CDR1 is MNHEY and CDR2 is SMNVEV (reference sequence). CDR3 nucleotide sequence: TGTGCCAGCAGTTCCCGTAGCGGGGGGCCGAACACCGGGGAGCTGTTTTTT. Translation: CASSSRSGGPNTGELFF.

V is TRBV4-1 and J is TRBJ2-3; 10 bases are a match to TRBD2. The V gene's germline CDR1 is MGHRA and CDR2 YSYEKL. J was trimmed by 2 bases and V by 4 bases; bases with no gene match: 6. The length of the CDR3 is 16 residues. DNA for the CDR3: TGCGCCAGCAGCCGCGGACTAGCGGACGACACAGATACGCAGTATTTT. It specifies CASSRGLADDTDTQYF.

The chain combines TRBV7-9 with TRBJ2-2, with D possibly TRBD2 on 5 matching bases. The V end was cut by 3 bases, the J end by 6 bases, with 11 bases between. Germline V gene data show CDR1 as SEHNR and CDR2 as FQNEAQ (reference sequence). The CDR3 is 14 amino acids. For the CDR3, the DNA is TGTGCCAGCAGCTTCCAGGACTGGCCCGGGGAGCTGTTTTTT. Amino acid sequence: CASSFQDWPGELFF. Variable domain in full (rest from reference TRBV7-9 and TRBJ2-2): DTGVSQNPRHKITKRGQNVTFRCDPISEHNRLYWYRQTLGQGPEFLTYFQNEAQLEKSRLLSDRFSAERPKGSFSTLEIQRTEQGDSAMYLCASSFQDWPGELFFGEGSRLTVL.

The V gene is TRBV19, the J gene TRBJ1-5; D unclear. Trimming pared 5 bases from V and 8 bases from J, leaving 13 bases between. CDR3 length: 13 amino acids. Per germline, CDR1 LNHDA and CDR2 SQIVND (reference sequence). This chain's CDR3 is CASSLYPGEPQHF. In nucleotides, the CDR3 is TGTGCCAGTAGTCTGTACCCGGGAGAGCCCCAGCATTTT.

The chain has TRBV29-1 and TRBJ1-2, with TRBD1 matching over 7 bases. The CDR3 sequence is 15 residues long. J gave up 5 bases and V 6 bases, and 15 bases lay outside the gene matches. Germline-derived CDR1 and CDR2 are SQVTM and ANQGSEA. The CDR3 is CSVRTTGTVFYGYTF. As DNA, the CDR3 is TGCAGCGTGAGGACGACGGGGACAGTTTTTTATGGCTACACCTTC.

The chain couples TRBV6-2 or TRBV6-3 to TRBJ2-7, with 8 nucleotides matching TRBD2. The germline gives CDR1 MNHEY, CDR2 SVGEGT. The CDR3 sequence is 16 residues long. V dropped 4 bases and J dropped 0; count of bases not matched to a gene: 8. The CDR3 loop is CASSSPARGASYEQYF. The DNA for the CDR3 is TGTGCCAGCAGTTCTCCGGCGCGGGGGGCCTCCTACGAGCAGTACTTC.